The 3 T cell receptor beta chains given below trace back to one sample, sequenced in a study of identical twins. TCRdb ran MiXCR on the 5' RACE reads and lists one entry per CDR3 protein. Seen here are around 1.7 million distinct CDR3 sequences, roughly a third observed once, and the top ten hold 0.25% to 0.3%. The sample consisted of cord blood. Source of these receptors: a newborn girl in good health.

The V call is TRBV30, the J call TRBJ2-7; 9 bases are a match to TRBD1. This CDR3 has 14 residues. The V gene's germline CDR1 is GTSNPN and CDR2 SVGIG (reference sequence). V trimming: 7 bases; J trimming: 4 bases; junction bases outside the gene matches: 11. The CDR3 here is CASTGTGLPYEQYF. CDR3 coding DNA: TGTGCCTCGACCGGGACAGGGTTACCGTACGAGCAGTACTTC.

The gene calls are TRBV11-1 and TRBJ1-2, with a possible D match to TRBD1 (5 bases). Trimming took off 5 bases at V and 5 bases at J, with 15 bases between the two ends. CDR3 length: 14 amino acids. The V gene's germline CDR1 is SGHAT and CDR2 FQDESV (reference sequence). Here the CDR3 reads CASSELAGVYGYTF. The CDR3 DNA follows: TGTGCCAGCAGCGAGCTTGCGGGGGTATATGGCTACACCTTC.

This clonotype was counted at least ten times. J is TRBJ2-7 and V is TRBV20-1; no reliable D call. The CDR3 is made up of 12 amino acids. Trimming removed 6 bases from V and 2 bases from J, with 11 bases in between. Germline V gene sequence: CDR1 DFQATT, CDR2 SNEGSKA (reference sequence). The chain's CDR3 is CSAQTQTYEQYF. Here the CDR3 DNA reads TGCAGTGCCCAGACGCAGACCTACGAGCAGTACTTC.